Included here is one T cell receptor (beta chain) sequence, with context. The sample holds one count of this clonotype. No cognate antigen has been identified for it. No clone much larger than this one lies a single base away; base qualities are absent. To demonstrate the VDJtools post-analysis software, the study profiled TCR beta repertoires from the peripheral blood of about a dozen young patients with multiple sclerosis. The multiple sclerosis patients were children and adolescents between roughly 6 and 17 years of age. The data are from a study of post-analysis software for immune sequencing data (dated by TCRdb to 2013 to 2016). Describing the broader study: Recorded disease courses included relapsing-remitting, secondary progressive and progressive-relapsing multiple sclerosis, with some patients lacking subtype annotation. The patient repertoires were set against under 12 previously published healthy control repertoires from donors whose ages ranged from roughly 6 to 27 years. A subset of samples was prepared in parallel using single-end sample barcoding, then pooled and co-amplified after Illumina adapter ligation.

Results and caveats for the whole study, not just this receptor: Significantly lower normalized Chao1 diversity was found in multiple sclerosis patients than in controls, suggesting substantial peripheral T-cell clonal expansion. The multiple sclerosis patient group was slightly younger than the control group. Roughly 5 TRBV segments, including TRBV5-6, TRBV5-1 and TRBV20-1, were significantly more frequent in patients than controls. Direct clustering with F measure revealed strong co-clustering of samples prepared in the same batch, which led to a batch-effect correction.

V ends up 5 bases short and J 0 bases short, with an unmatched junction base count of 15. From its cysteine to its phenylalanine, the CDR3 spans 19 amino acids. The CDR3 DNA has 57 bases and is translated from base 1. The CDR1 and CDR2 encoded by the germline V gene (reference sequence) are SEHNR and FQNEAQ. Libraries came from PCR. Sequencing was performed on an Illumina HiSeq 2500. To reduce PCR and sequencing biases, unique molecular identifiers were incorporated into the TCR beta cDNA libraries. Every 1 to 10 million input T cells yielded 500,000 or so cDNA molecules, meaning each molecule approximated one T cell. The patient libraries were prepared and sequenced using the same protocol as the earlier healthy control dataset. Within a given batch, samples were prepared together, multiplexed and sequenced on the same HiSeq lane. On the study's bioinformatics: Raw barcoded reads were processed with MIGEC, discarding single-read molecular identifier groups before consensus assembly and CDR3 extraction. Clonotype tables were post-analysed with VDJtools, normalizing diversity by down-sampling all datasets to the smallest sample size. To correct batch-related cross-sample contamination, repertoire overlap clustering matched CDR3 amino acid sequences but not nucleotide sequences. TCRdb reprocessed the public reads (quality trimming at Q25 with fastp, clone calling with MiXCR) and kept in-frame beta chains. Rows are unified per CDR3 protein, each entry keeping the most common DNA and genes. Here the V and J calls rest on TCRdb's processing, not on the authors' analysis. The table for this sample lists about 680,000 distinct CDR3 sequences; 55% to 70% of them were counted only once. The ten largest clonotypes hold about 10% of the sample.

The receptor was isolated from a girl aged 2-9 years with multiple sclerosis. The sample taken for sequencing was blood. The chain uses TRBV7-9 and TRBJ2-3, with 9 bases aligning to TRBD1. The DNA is TGTGCCAGCAGCCGGCCCAGGGGACAGGGTCCTTCTAGCACAGATACGCAGTATTTT. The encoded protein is CASSRPRGQGPSSTDTQYF.